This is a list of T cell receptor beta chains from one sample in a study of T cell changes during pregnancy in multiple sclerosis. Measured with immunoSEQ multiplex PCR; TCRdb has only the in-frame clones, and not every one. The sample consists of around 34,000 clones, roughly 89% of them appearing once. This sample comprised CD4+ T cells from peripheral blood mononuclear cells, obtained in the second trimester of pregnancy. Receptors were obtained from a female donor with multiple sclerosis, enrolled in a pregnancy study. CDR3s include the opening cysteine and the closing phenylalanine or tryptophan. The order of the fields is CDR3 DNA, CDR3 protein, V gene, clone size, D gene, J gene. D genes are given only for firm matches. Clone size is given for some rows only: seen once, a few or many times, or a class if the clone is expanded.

DNA: TGCGCCAGCAGCTTGGCCCCGGGAGTCTTCTACGAGCAGTACTTC
CDR3: CASSLAPGVFYEQYF
V: TRBV5-1
size: .
D: .
J: TRBJ2-7

DNA: TGTGCCAGCAGACCGGGACAGCTGAACACTGAAGCTTTCTTT
CDR3: CASRPGQLNTEAFF
V: TRBV28
size: once
D: TRBD1
J: TRBJ1-1

DNA: TGTGCCAGCAGCTCTAGCGGGAGGAATGAGCAGTTCTTC
CDR3: CASSSSGRNEQFF
V: TRBV7-3
size: once
D: TRBD2
J: TRBJ2-1

DNA: TGTGCCAGCAGAGGACTAGGCGCATGGGAGACCCAGTACTTC
CDR3: CASRGLGAWETQYF
V: TRBV6-1
size: .
D: TRBD2
J: TRBJ2-5

DNA: TGCGCCAGCAGCCAAGACCCCCCAGGGAGGACAGATACGCAGTATTTT
CDR3: CASSQDPPGRTDTQYF
V: TRBV5-1
size: .
D: .
J: TRBJ2-3

DNA: TGTGCCAGTAGTATGGGAGAACTCTATGGCTACACCTTC
CDR3: CASSMGELYGYTF
V: TRBV19
size: .
D: .
J: TRBJ1-2

DNA: TGTGCCAGCAGCGTAGATGCTAGCGGGAGAACCGGGGAGCTGTTTTTT
CDR3: CASSVDASGRTGELFF
V: TRBV9
size: .
D: TRBD2
J: TRBJ2-2

DNA: TGTGCCAGCAGTGACGAGGGCTGGCAGCCCCAGCATTTT
CDR3: CASSDEGWQPQHF
V: TRBV6-1
size: once
D: .
J: TRBJ1-5

DNA: TGTGCCAGCAAAGGACTAGCGGGAGGAGCAGATACGCAGTATTTT
CDR3: CASKGLAGGADTQYF
V: TRBV6-6
size: .
D: TRBD2
J: TRBJ2-3

DNA: TGTGCCAGCAGCTTAGTTGGACTAGCGGCGACCCAGTACTTC
CDR3: CASSLVGLAATQYF
V: TRBV13
size: .
D: TRBD2
J: TRBJ2-5

DNA: TGCGCCAGCAGCTCCGGACTAGCGGGAGGCCGCTCCTACGAGCAGTACTTC
CDR3: CASSSGLAGGRSYEQYF
V: TRBV5-1
size: .
D: TRBD2
J: TRBJ2-7

DNA: TGTGCCAGCAGCCCACAACTGGGGGACACCAAGCAGTTCTTC
CDR3: CASSPQLGDTKQFF
V: TRBV7-2
size: once
D: .
J: TRBJ2-1

DNA: TGCGCCAGCAGCCAAGTCCCAGGGGGCCGTAATTTGAACACTGAAGCTTTCTTT
CDR3: CASSQVPGGRNLNTEAFF
V: TRBV4-1
size: .
D: TRBD1
J: TRBJ1-1

DNA: TGTGCCAGCAGGCCCTACGGGAACAACTATGGCTACACCTTC
CDR3: CASRPYGNNYGYTF
V: TRBV27
size: .
D: .
J: TRBJ1-2

DNA: TGTGCCAGCAGCGAAGGACTGAACACCGGGGAGCTGTTTTTT
CDR3: CASSEGLNTGELFF
V: TRBV7-2
size: .
D: .
J: TRBJ2-2

DNA: TGTGCCAGCAGCCCGTCGGGGGGCATGAACACTGAAGCTTTCTTT
CDR3: CASSPSGGMNTEAFF
V: TRBV7-2
size: .
D: .
J: TRBJ1-1

DNA: TGTGCCAGCAGCTCGCCACTGTCAGATACGCAGTATTTT
CDR3: CASSSPLSDTQYF
V: TRBV5-4
size: .
D: .
J: TRBJ2-3

DNA: TGTGCCAGTTTTCAGGGCGGACGCTCTGGAAACACCATATATTTT
CDR3: CASFQGGRSGNTIYF
V: TRBV6-1
size: .
D: .
J: TRBJ1-3

DNA: TGTGCTAGCAGCTTAGCTGGTAAAACGAGCCAGTACTTC
CDR3: CASSLAGKTSQYF
V: TRBV7-7
size: once
D: .
J: TRBJ2-5

DNA: TGTGCCAGCAGCTTAGCGCGGGGGGGAGGGGTCAATCAGCCCCAGCATTTT
CDR3: CASSLARGGGVNQPQHF
V: TRBV7-9
size: .
D: .
J: TRBJ1-5

DNA: TGTGCCAGTAGTATACAGGGATTCCGTCAGCCCCAGCATTTT
CDR3: CASSIQGFRQPQHF
V: TRBV19
size: .
D: .
J: TRBJ1-5

DNA: TGCGCCAGCAGCCAAAGATCGGGACTAGCAGCGAACACCGGGGAGCTGTTTTTT
CDR3: CASSQRSGLAANTGELFF
V: TRBV4-3
size: .
D: TRBD2
J: TRBJ2-2

DNA: TGTGCCAGCAGCTCCGACAGGGTGCAGACCGGGGAGCTGTTTTTT
CDR3: CASSSDRVQTGELFF
V: TRBV6-5
size: .
D: TRBD1
J: TRBJ2-2

DNA: TGTGCCAGCAGCTTAGGACTAGCGGTGACCTACGAGCAGTACTTC
CDR3: CASSLGLAVTYEQYF
V: TRBV7-2
size: .
D: TRBD2
J: TRBJ2-7

DNA: TGTGCCAGCAGCTCCCGAATTACTAGCGGGTTATCCTACGAGCAGTACTTC
CDR3: CASSSRITSGLSYEQYF
V: TRBV5-6
size: .
D: TRBD2
J: TRBJ2-7

DNA: TGCGCCAGCAGCTTGGAACTAGCGGGGACAGATACGCAGTATTTT
CDR3: CASSLELAGTDTQYF
V: TRBV5-1
size: .
D: TRBD2
J: TRBJ2-3

DNA: TGCGCCAGCAGCCAAGAGGCCAGTTCTGGGGCCAACGTCCTGACTTTC
CDR3: CASSQEASSGANVLTF
V: TRBV4-3
size: .
D: .
J: TRBJ2-6

DNA: TGTGCCGGACAAAAGGGGGGACAGGGGGCGCTGAACTATGGCTACACCTTC
CDR3: CAGQKGGQGALNYGYTF
V: TRBV28
size: .
D: TRBD1
J: TRBJ1-2

DNA: TGCAGCGTTGATGAAATGACTAGCGGGAGTAGCAATGAGCAGTTCTTC
CDR3: CSVDEMTSGSSNEQFF
V: TRBV29-1
size: .
D: TRBD2
J: TRBJ2-1

DNA: TGTGCCAGCAGCTTAGCGTCTAGCGGATACGAGCAGTACTTC
CDR3: CASSLASSGYEQYF
V: TRBV11-3
size: .
D: TRBD2
J: TRBJ2-7